The 27 T cell receptor beta chains listed next were all sequenced from one sample in a study of identical twins. Each CDR3 protein is one row after TCRdb ran MiXCR on the 5' RACE reads. The table lists 500,000 or so distinct CDR3 sequences, 14% of them singletons. Separately, the same data were catalogued under a study of yellow fever vaccine responses in identical twins.

Material: CD4+ T cells sorted from blood. The receptors originated from a woman aged 18-30 years in good health.

The chain links TRBV6-2 or TRBV6-3 to TRBJ2-3; 16 bases fit TRBD2. The germline V gene has CDR1 MNHEY and CDR2 SVGEGT. Losses at the gene ends were 1 base for V and 0 bases for J; bases not matched to a gene: 4. The CDR3 contains 19 residues. In DNA, the CDR3 is TGTGCCAGCAGTTACTACGGGACTAGCGGGAGGGCGAGCACAGATACGCAGTATTTT. Protein sequence: CASSYYGTSGRASTDTQYF.

The chain links TRBV3-1 to TRBJ1-2, with 9 bases aligning to TRBD1. The CDR3 sequence is 16 residues long. Germline CDR1 and CDR2: LGHDT and YNNKEL (reference sequence). The ends lost 2 bases at V and 2 bases at J; junction bases unmatched: 6. The CDR3 region has the DNA TGTGCCAGCAGCCAAAGGGCCGGGACAGGGAACTATGGCTACACCTTC. It encodes CASSQRAGTGNYGYTF.

The sample holds a few counts of this clonotype. The chain has TRBV3-1 and TRBJ2-3; TRBD1 matches 8 bases. The germline V gene has CDR1 LGHDT and CDR2 YNNKEL (reference sequence). V lost 3 bases, J lost 4 bases, and 9 bases stayed unmatched. This CDR3 is built from 16 residues. CDR3 amino acids: CASSQITGGAADTQYF. DNA of the CDR3: TGTGCCAGCAGCCAGATTACAGGGGGTGCCGCAGATACGCAGTATTTT.

This clonotype was counted a few times. The genes are TRBV10-3 and TRBJ2-5; D unresolved. Trimming removed 0 bases from V and 4 bases from J, with 9 bases in between. The length of the CDR3 is 14 residues. Germline V gene data show CDR1 as ENHRY and CDR2 as SYGVKD. The CDR3 nucleotides read TGTGCCATCAGTGAGTCAGGTCGGGCAGAGACCCAGTACTTC. As protein: CAISESGRAETQYF.

The table lists this clonotype with a few counts. The chain combines TRBV2 with TRBJ2-5; D is ambiguous. The CDR3 loop spans 11 amino acids. Germline-derived CDR1 and CDR2 are SNHLY and FYNNEI. Trimming took 7 bases from V and 1 from J, leaving 4 bases between them. CDR3 coding DNA: TGTGCCAGCAAAGGCCAAGAGACCCAGTACTTC. It yields the protein CASKGQETQYF.

The sample holds many counts of this clonotype. The CDR3 DNA reads as TGTGCCAGCAGCCCTACCCTAGCGGGAGGCCGGGAGACCCAGTACTTC. This codes for CASSPTLAGGRETQYF. V usage is TRBV28 and J usage is TRBJ2-5; 11 bases line up with TRBD2. This CDR3 contains 16 residues. CDR1 is MDHEN, CDR2 SYDVKM, per germline. Trimming took 6 bases from V and 5 from J; bases not matched to a gene: 11.

With respect to this clonotype: A single base separates this from a much larger clone, so it may be a read error. The rearrangement links TRBV29-1 to TRBJ2-5; D not resolved. The CDR3 loop spans 12 amino acids. Germline lookup yields CDR1 SQVTM and CDR2 ANQGSEA. The CDR3 DNA follows: TGCAGCGTTCACGCCGTCCTGGAGACCCTGTACTTC. It translates to CSVHAVLETLYF.

The chain recombines TRBV3-1 with TRBJ1-2, with 8 bases identical to TRBD1. Trimming took 2 bases from V and 7 from J; bases not matched to a gene: 9. CDR1 is LGHDT and CDR2 is YNNKEL in the germline V gene (reference sequence). The CDR3 is 15 residues long. DNA of the CDR3: TGTGCCAGCAGCCAAAAAGGCAGGGGGCGCTTTGGCTACACCTTC. Its translation: CASSQKGRGRFGYTF.

Ten or more counts support this clonotype. This chain uses TRBV10-3 with TRBJ2-1; 8 positions agree with TRBD2. Germline V gene data show CDR1 as ENHRY and CDR2 as SYGVKD. The CDR3 runs to 13 residues. Trimming cost V 9 bases and J 8 bases; bases outside gene matches: 9. The DNA for the CDR3 is TGTGCCATGTCCGGGACTAGGCAGGATGAGCAGTTCTTC. Encoded protein: CAMSGTRQDEQFF.

This clonotype was observed a handful of times. The rearrangement joins TRBV29-1 to TRBJ1-1; TRBD1 is a possible D gene (6 bases). Looked up from germline, CDR1 is SQVTM and CDR2 is ANQGSEA. The germline V and J ends were trimmed by 3 bases and 3 bases, with 14 bases remaining between them. This CDR3 is built from 14 residues. The CDR3 DNA sequence: TGCAGCGTTGATGGGGGGCGCGGGGACACTGAAGCTTTCTTT. This codes for CSVDGGRGDTEAFF.

The table lists this clonotype with a few counts. V gene TRBV15 combines with J gene TRBJ2-1, with 10 nucleotides matching TRBD1. This CDR3 has 17 residues. J was trimmed by 4 bases and V by 1 base; bases with no gene match: 7. Germline-derived CDR1 and CDR2 are LNHNV and YYDKDF (reference sequence). For the CDR3, the DNA is TGTGCCACCAGCAGAGGAATTGGACAGGGGGGGTACAATGAGCAGTTCTTC. Residues: CATSRGIGQGGYNEQFF.

This clonotype was counted at least ten times. The V and J genes are TRBV29-1 and TRBJ2-1, with a tentative D call TRBD2 (5 bases). Germline V gene lookup returns CDR1 SQVTM and CDR2 ANQGSEA. This CDR3 contains 13 residues. The CDR3 loop is CSHPGYGYNEQFF. CDR3 nucleotides: TGCAGTCACCCGGGGTACGGTTACAATGAGCAGTTCTTC.

This clonotype was detected a few times. V is TRBV7-2 and J is TRBJ2-1; 14 bases are shared with TRBD2. V lost 4 bases and J lost 6; bases outside the gene matches: 5. The length of the CDR3 is 16 residues. Germline CDR1 and CDR2: SGHTA and FQGNSA. The CDR3 here is CASSSRTSGGPNEQFF. The DNA of the CDR3 is TGTGCCAGCAGCTCTCGGACTAGCGGGGGGCCCAATGAGCAGTTCTTC.

The chain links TRBV6-1 to TRBJ2-3, with D tentatively TRBD1 (5 bases). The CDR3 covers 16 residues. Trimming left V 5 bases short and J 1 base short, with 16 bases between. The germline CDR1 and CDR2 sequences are MNHNS and SASEGT. DNA for the CDR3: TGTGCCAGCAGTACCCCCCAGGGTGTGGGCACAGATACGCAGTATTTT. This sequence encodes CASSTPQGVGTDTQYF.

This clonotype turned up a few times. The chain is built from TRBV28 and TRBJ2-3; the match to TRBD2 covers 11 bases. Germline trimming cut 6 bases from V and 3 bases from J; bases unmatched to any gene: 8. CDR1 is MDHEN, CDR2 SYDVKM, per germline. The CDR3 extends over 16 amino acids. Here the CDR3 reads CASSEVAGGLTDTQYF. The CDR3 DNA reads TGTGCCAGCAGCGAAGTAGCGGGAGGGTTAACAGATACGCAGTATTTT. Supplemented by reference TRBV28 and TRBJ2-3, the full variable domain reads DVKVTQSSRYLVKRTGEKVFLECVQDMDHENMFWYRQDPGLGLRLIYFSYDVKMKEKGDIPEGYSVSREKKERFSLILESASTNQTSMYLCASSEVAGGLTDTQYFGPGTRLTVL.

J is TRBJ2-6 and V is TRBV4-2; D is possibly TRBD1 (6 bases). The germline V and J ends were trimmed by 4 bases and 0 bases, with 19 bases remaining between them. The CDR3 has 19 amino acids. Germline CDR1 is LGHNA and CDR2 is YNFKEQ. The DNA of the CDR3 is TGTGCCAGCAGCCCTCCTCGAGGACAGTTGAGCTCTGGGGCCAACGTCCTGACTTTC. Translation gives CASSPPRGQLSSGANVLTF.

V gene TRBV18 combines with J gene TRBJ1-6, with unresolved D. CDR1 is KGHSH, CDR2 LQKENI, per germline. This CDR3 is 16 amino acids long. V lost 2 bases to trimming and J lost 4 bases, with 12 bases between them. CDR3 in DNA: TGTGCCAGCTCACCATCCCACACTCCTTATAATTCACCCCTCCACTTT. The encoded protein is CASSPSHTPYNSPLHF.

The V call is TRBV20-1, the J call TRBJ2-1, with a possible D match to TRBD1 (5 bases). CDR3 size: 14 residues. The V gene's germline CDR1 is DFQATT and CDR2 SNEGSKA (reference sequence). Trimming removed 0 bases at V and 8 bases at J, with 14 bases between. The CDR3 reads CSARDWTSLHEQFF. As DNA, the CDR3 is TGCAGTGCTAGAGATTGGACATCCCTTCATGAGCAGTTCTTC.

The chain recombines TRBV20-1 with TRBJ2-2; 9 bases fit TRBD1. The CDR3 loop spans 13 amino acids. Germline V gene sequence: CDR1 DFQATT, CDR2 SNEGSKA (reference sequence). In DNA form, the CDR3 reads TGCAGGGGGGACAGGGCAAACACCGGGGAGCTGTTTTTT. Translation: CRGDRANTGELFF.

This chain uses TRBV5-4 with TRBJ2-1, with TRBD2 matching 16 bases. Germline values: CDR1 SGHNT, CDR2 YYREEE (reference sequence). CDR3 size: 21 residues. The J segment lost 8 bases and the V segment lost 3 bases, leaving 20 bases of the junction unmatched. The CDR3 protein is CASSWAPWDGTSGRATHEQFF. As DNA, the CDR3 is TGTGCCAGCAGCTGGGCCCCATGGGACGGGACTAGCGGGAGGGCCACCCATGAGCAGTTCTTC.

This clonotype was counted between two and nine times. This sequence joins TRBV18 and TRBJ2-2; a possible D gene is TRBD1 (6 bases). There are 14 residues in the CDR3. Between the trimmed V and J ends, which lost 2 bases and 5 bases, there was a span of 9 bases. CDR1 and CDR2 from the germline V gene are KGHSH and LQKENI. The CDR3 sequence: CASSPKQGTGELFF. The CDR3 region has the DNA TGTGCCAGCTCACCAAAACAGGGTACCGGGGAGCTGTTTTTT.

This clonotype came up a few times. The genes are TRBV4-3 and TRBJ2-3; 11 nucleotides line up with TRBD2. The CDR3 length is 18 residues. Looked up from germline, CDR1 is LGHNA and CDR2 is YSLEER. Trimming at V came to 0 bases and at J to 2 bases, leaving 7 bases not matched to a gene. The CDR3 region is CASSQDLRTSGFTDTQYF. The CDR3, as DNA: TGCGCCAGCAGCCAAGATCTAAGGACTAGCGGGTTCACAGATACGCAGTATTTT.

The gene calls are TRBV24-1 and TRBJ2-5; D is ambiguous. CDR3 length: 11 amino acids. The germline V gene encodes CDR1 KGHDR and CDR2 SFDVKD. Trimming took off 6 bases at V and 4 bases at J, with 5 bases between the two ends. CDR3 DNA sequence: TGTGCCACCAGTTCACTAGAGACCCAGTACTTC. It specifies CATSSLETQYF.

The chain joins TRBV6-5 to TRBJ2-3; D possibly uses TRBD1 or TRBD2 (5 bases each). Per germline, CDR1 MNHEY and CDR2 SVGAGI. Trimming removed 0 bases at V and 4 bases at J, with 20 bases between. The CDR3 runs 18 residues. DNA for the CDR3: TGTGCCAGCAGTTACTCGGGTAGGGGCAGCGGATCGGCAGATACGCAGTATTTT. Protein: CASSYSGRGSGSADTQYF.

A few counts support this clonotype. The V gene is TRBV6-1, the J gene TRBJ2-7, with 8 bases fitting TRBD2. CDR3 length equals 15 residues. Germline V CDR1 and CDR2: MNHNS, SASEGT. The V segment lost 5 bases and the J segment 3 bases; nucleotides outside the gene matches: 9. DNA of the CDR3: TGTGCCAGCAGTACCGCGGGACTAGGTGGCTACGAGCAGTACTTC. Amino acid sequence: CASSTAGLGGYEQYF.

The gene calls are TRBV6-5 and TRBJ2-7, with 8 bases aligning to TRBD1. Germline assignment: CDR1 MNHEY and CDR2 SVGAGI. CDR3 size: 16 residues. V trimming: 2 bases; J trimming: 1 base; junction bases outside the gene matches: 7. The CDR3 nucleotides are TGTGCCAGCAGTTACACCCCGCGGACAGGGTCCTACGAGCAGTACTTC. Residues: CASSYTPRTGSYEQYF.

This chain uses TRBV3-1 with TRBJ2-1, with D possibly matching TRBD1 (6 bases). The CDR3 runs 17 residues. The ends were cut back, 3 bases at V and 2 bases at J, with 17 bases in the middle. The germline V gene encodes CDR1 LGHDT and CDR2 YNNKEL (reference sequence). The CDR3 DNA reads as TGTGCCAGCAGCCACTTCTGGGGGCGGAGCGCCTACAATGAGCAGTTCTTC. It yields the protein CASSHFWGRSAYNEQFF.